A single sample is the source of the 27 T cell receptor beta chains below, sequenced in a study of shared clonotypes between healthy human individuals. Some clones are missing from TCRdb's copy, which holds only in-frame ones; the method was immunoSEQ multiplex PCR. The sample consists of about 2,500,000 clones, over 85% of them appearing once. The material sequenced was naive CD4+ T cells sorted from blood. As to subset: CD45RA+ positively selected. The receptors stem from a man between 18 and 29 years old in good health.

This clone was found once. V gene TRBV7-9 combines with J gene TRBJ2-1; 8 bases line up with TRBD2. The CDR3 extends over 15 amino acids. The V and J ends lost 5 bases and 4 bases, in that order; junction bases with no gene match: 7. Germline values: CDR1 SEHNR, CDR2 FQNEAQ (reference sequence). CDR3 region: CASSQGLGSYNEQFF. CDR3 nucleotide sequence: TGTGCCAGCAGCCAGGGACTAGGGTCATACAATGAGCAGTTCTTC. The full variable domain, completed using reference TRBV7-9 and TRBJ2-1, is DTGVSQNPRHKITKRGQNVTFRCDPISEHNRLYWYRQTLGQGPEFLTYFQNEAQLEKSRLLSDRFSAERPKGSFSTLEIQRTEQGDSAMYLCASSQGLGSYNEQFFGPGTRLTVL.

This chain connects TRBV9 to TRBJ1-2; tentatively, D is TRBD1 (5 bases). The CDR3 contains 15 residues. Germline CDR1 is SGDLS and CDR2 is YYNGEE. The V and J ends lost 4 bases and 4 bases respectively, with 17 bases between them. As DNA, the CDR3 is TGTGCCAGCAGCCTCCTCGACCTCGGGGGCTATGGCTACACCTTC. Translation gives CASSLLDLGGYGYTF.

This chain joins TRBV28 and TRBJ1-1; D is undetermined. Germline V gene data show CDR1 as MDHEN and CDR2 as SYDVKM. V shed 4 bases and J shed 7 bases, with 7 bases lying between them. The CDR3 sequence is 11 residues long. The CDR3: CASSWFSEAFF. DNA of the CDR3: TGTGCCAGCAGTTGGTTTAGTGAAGCTTTCTTT.

This chain links TRBV5-7 with TRBJ2-3; 14 bases fit TRBD2. TRBV5-7 is placed among ORFs of uncertain function. The J segment lost 4 bases and the V segment lost 5 bases, leaving 3 bases of the junction unmatched. The CDR3 length is 15 residues. CDR3 sequence (DNA): TGTGCCAGCAGGACTAGCGGGAGGGCACCAGATACGCAGTATTTT. It codes for CASRTSGRAPDTQYF.

V and J are TRBV2 and TRBJ2-6, with 10 bases that match TRBD2. CDR3 length: 16 residues. The V gene end was trimmed by 7 bases and the J gene end by 1 base; junction bases not matched to a gene: 4. Germline V CDR1 and CDR2: SNHLY, FYNNEI. CDR3 residues: CASTLAGVSGANVLTF. The CDR3 bases are TGTGCCAGCACTCTAGCGGGAGTGTCTGGGGCCAACGTCCTGACTTTC. The variable domain in full, with the rest retrieved from reference TRBV2 and TRBJ2-6, is EPEVTQTPSHQVTQMGQEVILRCVPISNHLYFYWYRQILGQKVEFLVSFYNNEISEKSEIFDDQFSVERPDGSNFTLKIRSTKLEDSAMYFCASTLAGVSGANVLTFGAGSRLTVL.

The chain uses TRBV18 and TRBJ2-3; 9 bases align to TRBD2. The CDR3 consists of 19 residues. Germline trimming cut 2 bases from V and 0 bases from J; bases unmatched to any gene: 12. Germline CDR1 and CDR2: KGHSH and LQKENI. The CDR3 loop reads CASSPRGKRGVPSTDTQYF. CDR3 sequence (DNA): TGTGCCAGCTCACCAAGAGGAAAGCGGGGGGTCCCTAGCACAGATACGCAGTATTTT.

A note on this clone: The sample holds other DNA sequences that translate to the same CDR3. V and J are TRBV5-6 and TRBJ1-1; possibly TRBD1 for D (5 bases). CDR3 length equals 14 residues. Trimming removed 4 bases from V and 0 bases from J, with 10 bases in between. CDR1 and CDR2 from the germline V gene are SGHDT and YYEEEE. CDR3 nucleotides: TGTGCCAGCAGCCCTGGGACGGTGAACACTGAAGCTTTCTTT. Translation gives CASSPGTVNTEAFF.

This chain connects TRBV30 to TRBJ2-7, with TRBD1 identical over 7 bases. J was trimmed by 9 bases and V by 4 bases; bases with no gene match: 6. The CDR3 is 11 amino acids. The germline V gene encodes CDR1 GTSNPN and CDR2 SVGIG (reference sequence). The CDR3 DNA reads as TGTGCCTGGAACTCACAGGGGCGGCAGTACTTC. It encodes CAWNSQGRQYF.

In this sample, this clone turned up once. V is TRBV15 and J is TRBJ2-7, with D perhaps matching TRBD1 (6 bases). The CDR3 has 14 residues. In germline, CDR1 is LNHNV, CDR2 YYDKDF (reference sequence). V was pared by 3 bases and J by 1 base, with 10 bases between. The CDR3 region is CATSSFRGSYEQYF. The CDR3 bases are TGTGCCACCAGCAGTTTCAGGGGTTCCTACGAGCAGTACTTC.

The chain is built from TRBV30 and TRBJ2-2, with 12 bases identical to TRBD2. Trimming cost V 0 bases and J 6 bases; bases outside gene matches: 8. CDR3 length: 17 amino acids. Germline assignment: CDR1 GTSNPN and CDR2 SVGIG (reference sequence). CDR3 in amino acids: CAWSVLRTSGTPGELFF. DNA of the CDR3: TGTGCCTGGAGTGTTCTTCGGACTAGCGGGACCCCCGGGGAGCTGTTTTTT.

The chain joins TRBV14 to TRBJ1-1, with TRBD1 identical over 8 bases. The CDR3 is made up of 18 amino acids. CDR1 is SGHDN and CDR2 is FVKESK in the germline V gene. The V and J ends lost 0 bases and 4 bases, in that order; junction bases with no gene match: 13. The CDR3 DNA sequence: TGTGCCAGCAGCCAAGATATTGGACAGGGATCCCGTGGCACTGAAGCTTTCTTT. This translates into CASSQDIGQGSRGTEAFF.

In DNA, the CDR3 is TGTGCCAGTAGTACCCTTCACCAGGGAAATTCACCCCTCCACTTT. This sequence encodes CASSTLHQGNSPLHF. The J gene is TRBJ1-6, the V gene TRBV19; tentative D call: TRBD1 (5 bases). The CDR3 has 15 amino acids. Germline values: CDR1 LNHDA, CDR2 SQIVND (reference sequence). Trimming pared 4 bases from V and 7 bases from J, leaving 14 bases between.

Concerning this clone: In the same sample, other DNA sequences code for this CDR3. V is TRBV29-1 and J is TRBJ1-2; TRBD1 might be the D (5 bases). V was pared by 0 bases and J by 4 bases, with 12 bases between. This CDR3 is built from 14 residues. Germline CDR1 reads SQVTM; CDR2 reads ANQGSEA. DNA of the CDR3: TGCAGCGTTGAAGAACCAGGGAGGGCCTATGGCTACACCTTC. It codes for CSVEEPGRAYGYTF.

The chain links TRBV19 to TRBJ2-7, with no clear D. Germline CDR1 and CDR2: LNHDA and SQIVND (reference sequence). Trimming removed 3 bases from V and 0 bases from J, with 12 bases in between. This CDR3 region has 15 residues. The CDR3 is CASSMQEHSSYEQYF. CDR3 nucleotide sequence: TGTGCCAGTAGTATGCAGGAACACAGCTCCTACGAGCAGTACTTC. The full variable domain, with the rest looked up from reference TRBV19 and TRBJ2-7, is DGGITQSPKYLFRKEGQNVTLSCEQNLNHDAMYWYRQDPGQGLRLIYYSQIVNDFQKGDIAEGYSVSREKKESFPLTVTSAQKNPTAFYLCASSMQEHSSYEQYFGPGTRLTVT.

This clone appeared a few times. CDR3 nucleotide sequence: TGCGCCAGCAGTGAAGGGGATTCACCCCTCCACTTT. It yields the protein CASSEGDSPLHF. The chain uses TRBV10-1 and TRBJ1-6; D may be TRBD1 (5 bases). The length of the CDR3 is 12 residues. The V and J ends lost 3 bases and 8 bases respectively, with 5 bases between them. Looked up from germline, CDR1 is WNHNN and CDR2 is SYGVQD (reference sequence).

The genes are TRBV4-3 and TRBJ2-5; the D is unclear. The J call may be incorrect, as the DNA end agrees better with TRBJ2-7. CDR3 length equals 15 residues. CDR1 is LGHNA and CDR2 is YSLEER in the germline V gene. The CDR3 loop is CASSQGLSAAYEQYF. In nucleotides, the CDR3 is TGCGCCAGCAGCCAAGGGTTGTCAGCTGCATACGAGCAGTACTTC.

The chain carries TRBV10-3 and TRBJ1-3; D unclear. V gave up 4 bases and J gave up 1 base, with 5 bases separating them. This CDR3 spans 13 amino acids. Germline values: CDR1 ENHRY, CDR2 SYGVKD. The DNA of the CDR3 is TGTGCCATCAGTGCCGGATCTGGAAACACCATATATTTT. It yields the protein CAISAGSGNTIYF.

The chain links TRBV15 to TRBJ2-7; 7 nucleotides line up with TRBD1. The CDR3 sequence is 16 residues long. Trimming cost V 0 bases and J 2 bases; bases outside gene matches: 7. In germline, CDR1 is LNHNV, CDR2 YYDKDF (reference sequence). DNA of the CDR3: TGTGCCACCAGCAGAGATCGGTGGCAGGGGGCCTACGAGCAGTACTTC. Translated: CATSRDRWQGAYEQYF. Supplemented by reference TRBV15 and TRBJ2-7, the full variable domain reads DAMVIQNPRYQVTQFGKPVTLSCSQTLNHNVMYWYQQKSSQAPKLLFHYYDKDFNNEADTPDNFQSRRPNTSFCFLDIRSPGLGDTAMYLCATSRDRWQGAYEQYFGPGTRLTVT.

CDR3 residues: CASSTQTGTTEAFF. The CDR3 region has the DNA TGTGCCAGTAGTACTCAGACAGGAACCACTGAAGCTTTCTTT. The V gene is TRBV19, the J gene TRBJ1-1; perhaps TRBD1 as D (6 bases). The V end lost 4 bases, the J end lost 4 bases, and 13 bases lay between the germline ends. The CDR3 totals 14 residues. Germline assignment: CDR1 LNHDA and CDR2 SQIVND (reference sequence).

The chain joins TRBV7-3 to TRBJ2-3; 7 bases match TRBD2. Germline loops: CDR1 SGHTA, CDR2 FQGTGA. The CDR3 covers 16 residues. The V and J ends lost 5 bases and 0 bases, in that order; junction bases with no gene match: 8. This CDR3 reads CASSPGGGVSTDTQYF. CDR3 nucleotides: TGTGCCAGCAGCCCGGGAGGAGGGGTGAGCACAGATACGCAGTATTTT.

V and J are TRBV5-1 and TRBJ2-1; the D is unclear. CDR1 is SGHRS, CDR2 YFSETQ, per germline. The V and J ends lost 1 base and 4 bases respectively, with 12 bases between them. This CDR3 region has 15 residues. The CDR3, as DNA: TGCGCCAGCAGCTTGTACCGAGGCTTTTACAATGAGCAGTTCTTC. Translating gives CASSLYRGFYNEQFF. The full variable domain, its missing parts supplied by reference TRBV5-1 and TRBJ2-1, is KAGVTQTPRYLIKTRGQQVTLSCSPISGHRSVSWYQQTPGQGLQFLFEYFSETQRNKGNFPGRFSGRQFSNSRSEMNVSTLELGDSALYLCASSLYRGFYNEQFFGPGTRLTVL.

This rearrangement joins TRBV7-2 to TRBJ2-7; D is unclear. Trimming shortened V by 1 base and J by 6 bases, and 10 bases separated the two germline ends. Per germline, CDR1 SGHTA and CDR2 FQGNSA. The CDR3 has 13 amino acids. The CDR3 here is CASSLVPTTEQYF. CDR3 DNA: TGTGCCAGCAGCTTAGTCCCCACTACCGAGCAGTACTTC.

The chain combines TRBV19 with TRBJ2-7; TRBD1 matches 7 bases. The CDR3 totals 14 residues. Germline V CDR1 and CDR2: LNHDA, SQIVND (reference sequence). Trimming removed 6 bases from V and 2 bases from J; junction bases left unmatched: 7. The CDR3 DNA reads as TGTGCCAGTAGGCCCAGGGACAGCGCCTACGAGCAGTACTTC. It specifies CASRPRDSAYEQYF.

The CDR3, as DNA: TGCGCCAGCAGCCAAGATAGGTCCAGCGCCGGTGAGCAGTTCTTC. It is translated as CASSQDRSSAGEQFF. V and J are TRBV4-1 and TRBJ2-1; no reliable D call. The CDR3 runs 15 residues. Trimming removed 0 bases from V and 9 bases from J, with 15 bases in between. Germline V gene sequence: CDR1 MGHRA, CDR2 YSYEKL.

The genes are TRBV4-3 and TRBJ2-1; 7 bases line up with TRBD2. There are 17 residues in the CDR3. CDR1 and CDR2 (germline): LGHNA, YSLEER. V was clipped by 0 bases and J by 5 bases; unmatched bases: 10. CDR3 sequence: CASSQELAAGPDNEQFF. The DNA of the CDR3 is TGCGCCAGCAGCCAAGAATTGGCAGCGGGACCTGACAATGAGCAGTTCTTC.

In this sample, this clone turned up once. V usage is TRBV6-1 and J usage is TRBJ2-7; 8 nucleotides line up with TRBD2. CDR1 is MNHNS and CDR2 is SASEGT in the germline V gene. Trimming took 6 bases from V and 6 from J; bases not matched to a gene: 4. This CDR3 spans 12 amino acids. The CDR3 protein is CASSGGAVEQYF. Written as DNA, the CDR3 is TGTGCCAGCAGCGGGGGGGCCGTCGAGCAGTACTTC.

The V and J genes are TRBV5-4 and TRBJ2-3; perhaps TRBD1 as D (7 bases). The germline CDR1 and CDR2 sequences are SGHNT and YYREEE (reference sequence). Trimming pared 4 bases from V and 0 bases from J, leaving 18 bases between. The CDR3 covers 17 residues. The CDR3 reads CASSPLGQGGSTDTQYF. CDR3 coding DNA: TGTGCCAGCAGCCCGCTGGGGCAGGGGGGTAGCACAGATACGCAGTATTTT.